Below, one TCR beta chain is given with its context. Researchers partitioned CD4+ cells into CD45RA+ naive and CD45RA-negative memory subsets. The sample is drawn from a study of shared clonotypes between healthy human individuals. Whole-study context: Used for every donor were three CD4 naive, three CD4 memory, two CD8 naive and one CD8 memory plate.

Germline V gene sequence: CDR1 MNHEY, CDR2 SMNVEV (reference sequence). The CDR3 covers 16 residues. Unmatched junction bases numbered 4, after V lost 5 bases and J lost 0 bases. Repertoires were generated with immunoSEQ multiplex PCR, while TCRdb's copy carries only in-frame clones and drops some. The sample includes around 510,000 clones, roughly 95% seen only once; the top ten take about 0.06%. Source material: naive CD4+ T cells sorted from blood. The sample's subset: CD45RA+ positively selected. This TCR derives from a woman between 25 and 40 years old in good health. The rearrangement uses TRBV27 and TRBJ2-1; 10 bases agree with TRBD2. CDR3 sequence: CASSRRTSGSYNEQFF. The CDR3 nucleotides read TGTGCCAGCAGTCGAAGGACTAGCGGCTCCTACAATGAGCAGTTCTTC.